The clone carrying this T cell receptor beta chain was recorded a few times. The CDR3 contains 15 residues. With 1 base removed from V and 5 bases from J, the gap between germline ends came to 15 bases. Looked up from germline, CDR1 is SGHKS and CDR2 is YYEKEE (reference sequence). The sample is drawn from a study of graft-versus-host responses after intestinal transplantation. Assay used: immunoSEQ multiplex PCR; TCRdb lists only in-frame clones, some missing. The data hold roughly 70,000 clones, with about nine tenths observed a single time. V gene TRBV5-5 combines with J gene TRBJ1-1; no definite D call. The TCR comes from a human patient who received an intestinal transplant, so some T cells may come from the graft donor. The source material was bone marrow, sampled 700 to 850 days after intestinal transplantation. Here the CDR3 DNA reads TGTGCCAGCAGCTTGTTAGTCGGGAATCCTACTGAAGCTTTCTTT. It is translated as CASSLLVGNPTEAFF.